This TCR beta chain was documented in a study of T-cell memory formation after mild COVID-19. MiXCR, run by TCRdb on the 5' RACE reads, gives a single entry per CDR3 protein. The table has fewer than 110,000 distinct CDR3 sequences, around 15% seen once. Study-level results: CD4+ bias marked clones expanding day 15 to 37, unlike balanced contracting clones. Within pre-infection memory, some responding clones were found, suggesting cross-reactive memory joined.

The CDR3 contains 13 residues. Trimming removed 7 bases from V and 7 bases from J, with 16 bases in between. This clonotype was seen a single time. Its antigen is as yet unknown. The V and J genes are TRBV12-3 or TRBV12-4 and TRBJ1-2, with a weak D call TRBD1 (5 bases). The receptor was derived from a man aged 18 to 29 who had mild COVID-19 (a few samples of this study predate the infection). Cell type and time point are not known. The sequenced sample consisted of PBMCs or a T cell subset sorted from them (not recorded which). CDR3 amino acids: CASTQGQWGGYTF. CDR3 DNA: TGTGCCAGCACCCAGGGTCAGTGGGGTGGCTACACCTTC.